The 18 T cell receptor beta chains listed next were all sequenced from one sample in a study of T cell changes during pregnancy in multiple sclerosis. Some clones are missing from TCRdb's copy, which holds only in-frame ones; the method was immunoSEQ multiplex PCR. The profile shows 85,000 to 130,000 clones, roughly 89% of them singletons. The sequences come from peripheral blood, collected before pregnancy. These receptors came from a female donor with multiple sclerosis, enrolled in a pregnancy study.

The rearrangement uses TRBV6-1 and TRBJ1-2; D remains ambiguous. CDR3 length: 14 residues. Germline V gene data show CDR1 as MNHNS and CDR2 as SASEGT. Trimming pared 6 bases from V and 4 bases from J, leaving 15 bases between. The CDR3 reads CASRHAGFGYGYTF. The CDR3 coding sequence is TGTGCCAGCAGGCACGCGGGCTTCGGCTATGGCTACACCTTC.

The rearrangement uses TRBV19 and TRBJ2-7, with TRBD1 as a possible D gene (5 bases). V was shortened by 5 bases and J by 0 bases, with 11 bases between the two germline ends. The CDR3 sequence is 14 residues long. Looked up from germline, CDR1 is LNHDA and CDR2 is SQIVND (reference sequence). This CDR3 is CASSRDSNSYEQYF. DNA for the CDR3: TGTGCCAGTAGTCGCGACAGTAACTCCTACGAGCAGTACTTC.

CDR3 amino acids: CASRLWGDTEAFF. The CDR3 coding sequence is TGTGCCAGCCGGTTATGGGGAGACACTGAAGCTTTCTTT. The chain is built from TRBV5-4 and TRBJ1-1; D uncertain. Germline CDR1 SGHNT, CDR2 YYREEE (reference sequence). Trimming left V 7 bases short and J 3 bases short, with 13 bases between. The length of the CDR3 is 13 residues.

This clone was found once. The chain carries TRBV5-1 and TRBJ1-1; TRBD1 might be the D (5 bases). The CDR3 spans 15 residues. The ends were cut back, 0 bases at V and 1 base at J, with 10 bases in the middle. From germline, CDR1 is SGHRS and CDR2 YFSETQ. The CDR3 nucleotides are TGCGCCAGCAGCTTGGGGGGGGTGGGGAACACTGAAGCTTTCTTT. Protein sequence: CASSLGGVGNTEAFF.

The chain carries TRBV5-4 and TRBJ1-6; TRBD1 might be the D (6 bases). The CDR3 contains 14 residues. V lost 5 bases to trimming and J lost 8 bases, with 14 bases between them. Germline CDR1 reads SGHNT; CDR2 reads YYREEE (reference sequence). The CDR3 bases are TGTGCCAGCAGGGGCCGGACAGATGATTCACCCCTCCACTTT. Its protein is CASRGRTDDSPLHF.

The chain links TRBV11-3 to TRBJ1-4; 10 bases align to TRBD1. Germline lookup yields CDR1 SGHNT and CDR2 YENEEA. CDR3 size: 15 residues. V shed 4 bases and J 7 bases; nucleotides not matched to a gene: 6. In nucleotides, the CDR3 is TGTGCCAGCAGCTCTGCGGGACAGGGGTTTGAAAAACTGTTTTTT. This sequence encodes CASSSAGQGFEKLFF. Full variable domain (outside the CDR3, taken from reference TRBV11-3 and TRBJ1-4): EAGVVQSPRYKIIEKKQPVAFWCNPISGHNTLYWYLQNLGQGPELLIRYENEEAVDDSQLPKDRFSAERLKGVDSTLKIQPAELGDSAVYLCASSSAGQGFEKLFFGSGTQLSVL.

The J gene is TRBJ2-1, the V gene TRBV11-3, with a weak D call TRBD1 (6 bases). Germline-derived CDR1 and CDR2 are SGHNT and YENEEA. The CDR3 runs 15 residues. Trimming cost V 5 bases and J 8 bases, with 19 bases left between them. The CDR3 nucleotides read TGTGCCAGCAGCACCCGAGGGGGTGAAAGGGATGAGCAGTTCTTC. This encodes CASSTRGGERDEQFF. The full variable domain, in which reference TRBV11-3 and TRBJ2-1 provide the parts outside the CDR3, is EAGVVQSPRYKIIEKKQPVAFWCNPISGHNTLYWYLQNLGQGPELLIRYENEEAVDDSQLPKDRFSAERLKGVDSTLKIQPAELGDSAVYLCASSTRGGERDEQFFGPGTRLTVL.

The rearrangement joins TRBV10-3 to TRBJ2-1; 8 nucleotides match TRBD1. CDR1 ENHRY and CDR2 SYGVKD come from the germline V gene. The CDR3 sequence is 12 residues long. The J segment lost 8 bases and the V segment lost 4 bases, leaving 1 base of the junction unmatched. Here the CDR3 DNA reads TGTGCCATCAGTGGACAGGGGTATGAGCAGTTCTTC. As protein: CAISGQGYEQFF.

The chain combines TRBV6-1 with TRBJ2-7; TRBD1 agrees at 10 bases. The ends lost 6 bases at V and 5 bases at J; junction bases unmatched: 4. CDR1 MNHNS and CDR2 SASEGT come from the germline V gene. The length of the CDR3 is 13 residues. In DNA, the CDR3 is TGTGCCAGCAGACGGACAGGGGGAAACGAGCAGTACTTC. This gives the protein CASRRTGGNEQYF.

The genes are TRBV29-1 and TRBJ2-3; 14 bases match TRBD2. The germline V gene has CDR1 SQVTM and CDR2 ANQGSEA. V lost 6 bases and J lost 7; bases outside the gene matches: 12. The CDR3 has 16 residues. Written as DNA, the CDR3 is TGCAGCGTGGGAGGCTCGACTAGCGGGGGGGCGTATACGCAGTATTTT. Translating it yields CSVGGSTSGGAYTQYF.

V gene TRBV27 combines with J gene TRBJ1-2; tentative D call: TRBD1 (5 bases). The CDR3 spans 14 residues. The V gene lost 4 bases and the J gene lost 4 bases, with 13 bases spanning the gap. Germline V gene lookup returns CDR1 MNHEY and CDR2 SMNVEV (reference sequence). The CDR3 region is CASSSPGGIYGYTF. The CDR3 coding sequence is TGTGCCAGCAGTTCCCCCGGGGGAATCTATGGCTACACCTTC.

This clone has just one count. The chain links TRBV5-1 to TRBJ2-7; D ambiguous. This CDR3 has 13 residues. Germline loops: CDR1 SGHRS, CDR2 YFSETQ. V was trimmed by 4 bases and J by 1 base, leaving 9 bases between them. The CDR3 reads CASSVGKSYEQYF. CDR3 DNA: TGCGCCAGCAGCGTTGGCAAATCCTACGAGCAGTACTTC.

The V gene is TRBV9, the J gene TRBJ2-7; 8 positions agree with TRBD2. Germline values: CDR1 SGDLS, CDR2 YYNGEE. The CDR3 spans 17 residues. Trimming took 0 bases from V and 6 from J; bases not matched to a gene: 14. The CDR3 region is CASSVGLRGDPWAEQYF. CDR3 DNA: TGTGCCAGCAGCGTAGGGTTGCGGGGGGACCCCTGGGCCGAGCAGTACTTC.

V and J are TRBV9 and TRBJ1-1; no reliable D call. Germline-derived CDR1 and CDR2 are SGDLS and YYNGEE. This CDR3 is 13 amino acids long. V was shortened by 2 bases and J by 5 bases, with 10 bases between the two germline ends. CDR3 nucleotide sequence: TGTGCCAGCAGCGTGGTTTCGGGTACTGAAGCTTTCTTT. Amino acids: CASSVVSGTEAFF.

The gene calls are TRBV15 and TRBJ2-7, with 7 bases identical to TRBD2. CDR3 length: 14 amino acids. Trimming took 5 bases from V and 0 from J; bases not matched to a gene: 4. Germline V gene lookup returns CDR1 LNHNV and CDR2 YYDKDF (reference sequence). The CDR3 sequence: CATSGGGSSYEQYF. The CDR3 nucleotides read TGTGCCACCAGCGGGGGGGGGAGCTCCTACGAGCAGTACTTC. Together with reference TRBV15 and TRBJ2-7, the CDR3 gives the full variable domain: DAMVIQNPRYQVTQFGKPVTLSCSQTLNHNVMYWYQQKSSQAPKLLFHYYDKDFNNEADTPDNFQSRRPNTSFCFLDIRSPGLGDTAMYLCATSGGGSSYEQYFGPGTRLTVT.

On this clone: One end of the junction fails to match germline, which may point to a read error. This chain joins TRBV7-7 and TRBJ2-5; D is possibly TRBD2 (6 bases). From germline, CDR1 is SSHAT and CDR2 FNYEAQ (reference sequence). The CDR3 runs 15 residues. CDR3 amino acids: CASSLFSGQQETQYF. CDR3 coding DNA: TGTGCTAGCAGCTTATTCAGCGGGCAGCAAGAGACCCAGTACTTC.

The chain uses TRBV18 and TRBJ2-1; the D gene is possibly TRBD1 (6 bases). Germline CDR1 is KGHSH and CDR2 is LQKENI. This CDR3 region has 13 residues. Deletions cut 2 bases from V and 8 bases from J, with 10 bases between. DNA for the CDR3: TGTGCCAGCTCACCAGATCCAGGGGATGAGCAGTTCTTC. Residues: CASSPDPGDEQFF. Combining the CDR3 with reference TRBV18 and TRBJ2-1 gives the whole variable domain NAGVMQNPRHLVRRRGQEARLRCSPMKGHSHVYWYRQLPEEGLKFMVYLQKENIIDESGMPKERFSAEFPKEGPSILRIQQVVRGDSAAYFCASSPDPGDEQFFGPGTRLTVL.

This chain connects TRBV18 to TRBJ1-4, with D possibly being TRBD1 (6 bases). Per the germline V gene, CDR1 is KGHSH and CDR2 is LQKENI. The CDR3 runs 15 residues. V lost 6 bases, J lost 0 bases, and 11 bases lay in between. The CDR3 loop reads CASSLAGATNEKLFF. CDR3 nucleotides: TGTGCCAGCTCGCTTGCAGGGGCAACTAATGAAAAACTGTTTTTT.